One sample yielded the 7 T cell receptor beta chains listed below, sequenced in a study of T cell responses to AZD1222 COVID-19 vaccine. Libraries were prepared by immunoSEQ multiplex PCR; TCRdb keeps only in-frame clonotypes and omits some of them. The sample holds about 120,000 clones; 85% to 90% are singletons and the top ten take 7% to 8.5%. The sample in question was peripheral blood, obtained on day 0 of AZD1222 vaccination. The receptors derive from an adult in good health.

The CDR3 region is CASTKGGSTEAFF. The CDR3 DNA reads TGTGCCAGCACCAAAGGTGGTAGCACTGAAGCTTTCTTT. This chain links TRBV11-3 with TRBJ1-1, with no clear D. The ends were cut back, 7 bases at V and 4 bases at J, with 13 bases in the middle. Germline values: CDR1 SGHNT, CDR2 YENEEA. This CDR3 has 13 amino acids.

The CDR3 reads CASALQSYNEQFF. The CDR3 DNA sequence: TGTGCCAGCGCACTACAATCCTACAATGAGCAGTTCTTC. The genes are TRBV27 and TRBJ2-1; D is undetermined. The CDR3 sequence is 13 residues long. In germline, CDR1 is MNHEY, CDR2 SMNVEV (reference sequence). Between the trimmed V and J ends, which lost 8 bases and 1 base, there was a span of 9 bases.

The chain is built from TRBV18 and TRBJ2-5; D remains unclear. This CDR3 spans 14 amino acids. In germline, CDR1 is KGHSH, CDR2 LQKENI. Trimming took 3 bases from V and 5 from J, leaving 13 bases between them. The DNA of the CDR3 is TGTGCCAGCTCACCTGCAGGAATGAGGGAGACCCAGTACTTC. Protein: CASSPAGMRETQYF.

This clone is medium-sized in the sample. The chain links TRBV30 to TRBJ2-2, with no clear D. Per the germline V gene, CDR1 is GTSNPN and CDR2 is SVGIG (reference sequence). This CDR3 region has 12 residues. The V end was cut by 3 bases, the J end by 7 bases, with 9 bases between. CDR3 bases: TGTGCCTGGAGGATCCAGGTCGGGGAGCTGTTTTTT. Translation gives CAWRIQVGELFF.

Only one count was recorded for this clone. The CDR3 spells CASSDALLTEAFF. The CDR3 DNA is TGTGCCAGCAGTGACGCTTTGCTGACTGAAGCTTTCTTT. The chain couples TRBV6-1 to TRBJ1-1; D is undetermined. CDR1 is MNHNS and CDR2 is SASEGT in the germline V gene. V lost 3 bases and J 5 bases, leaving 10 bases between the germline ends. The CDR3 is 13 residues long.

CDR3: CASSWRQKPEQYF. The CDR3 region has the DNA TGTGCCAGCAGCTGGCGGCAGAAGCCCGAGCAGTACTTC. The chain links TRBV5-6 to TRBJ2-7; D remains ambiguous. Germline lookup yields CDR1 SGHDT and CDR2 YYEEEE. The CDR3 covers 13 residues. Trimming stripped 3 bases from V and 6 bases from J, with 13 bases between.

The rearrangement uses TRBV11-2 and TRBJ1-1; 8 bases align to TRBD1. V dropped 5 bases and J dropped 6; count of bases not matched to a gene: 8. The CDR3 length is 14 residues. Germline CDR1 reads SGHAT; CDR2 reads FQNNGV. The CDR3 DNA is TGTGCCAGCAGCATCCAGGGGGCGACCGCTGAAGCTTTCTTT. It encodes CASSIQGATAEAFF.